Each of the 22 T cell receptor beta chains below was sequenced from the same sample in a study of T cell clonality in common variable immunodeficiency. Profiled with immunoSEQ multiplex PCR; TCRdb holds only in-frame clones, not every one. The specimen has 15,000 to 20,000 clones, none found just once. What these receptors recognize is not known. Notes on the study in general: Common variable immunodeficiency TCR beta sequences reportedly had fewer deletions and N-nucleotide insertions.

The sequenced material came from peripheral blood mononuclear cells. The receptors were sampled from a human donor with common variable immunodeficiency.

At least ten counts were recorded for this clone. CDR3 sequence: CASSMSPGSETQYF. The CDR3 DNA, read in part, is TGTGCCAGTAGTATGTCCCCAGGGTCCGAGACC. V and J are TRBV19 and TRBJ2-5; perhaps TRBD1 as D (5 bases). The sequenced fragment ends 3 residues before the CDR3 boundary, so the rest is inferred from the germline J gene. Trimming pared 3 bases from V and 5 bases from J, leaving 13 bases between. In germline, CDR1 is LNHDA, CDR2 SQIVND (reference sequence). This CDR3 region has 14 residues.

In regard to this clone: The CDR3 is cut off 3 residues early in the read; its end comes from the germline J gene. J is TRBJ2-5 and V is TRBV27, with 10 bases matching TRBD2. V dropped 6 bases and J dropped 5; count of bases not matched to a gene: 9. This CDR3 is built from 15 residues. Germline CDR1 and CDR2: MNHEY and SMNVEV (reference sequence). CDR3 amino acids: CASRGAGGRFETQYF. The CDR3 DNA, read in part, is TGTGCCAGCAGGGGAGCGGGAGGGAGATTCGAGACC.

At least ten counts were recorded for this clone. The read gets to within 3 residues of the CDR3 end, and the germline J gene fills in the rest. This sequence joins TRBV2 and TRBJ1-6; 7 bases are shared with TRBD1. V lost 2 bases and J lost 10; bases outside the gene matches: 5. Germline CDR1 reads SNHLY; CDR2 reads FYNNEI. The CDR3 length is 14 residues. The DNA read from the CDR3 is TGTGCCAGCAGTGAAAGACAGGGTGTCTCACCC. Translating it yields CASSERQGVSP. The CDR3, in full, reads CASSERQGVSPLHF.

The sample holds many counts of this clone. Read data end 3 residues before the CDR3 end; the end is taken from the germline J gene. The chain couples TRBV20-1 to TRBJ2-7, with 9 bases aligning to TRBD2. The CDR3 sequence is 15 residues long. Germline loops: CDR1 DFQATT, CDR2 SNEGSKA (reference sequence). Trimming took 3 bases from V and 1 from J; bases not matched to a gene: 7. CDR3 bases read: TGCAGTGCTAGGGAAGCGACTAGCGGTTCCTACGAG. Translated, it gives CSAREATSGSYE. The entire CDR3 reads CSAREATSGSYEQYF.

This clone showed up many times. The observed sequence ends 3 residues before the CDR3 terminus, with the missing tail filled in from the germline J gene. The chain uses TRBV5-1 and TRBJ2-7; 9 bases fit TRBD1. The CDR3 length is 18 residues. CDR1 is SGHRS and CDR2 is YFSETQ in the germline V gene. Trimming at V came to 0 bases and at J to 0 bases, leaving 10 bases not matched to a gene. The part of the CDR3 DNA that was read is TGCGCCAGCAGCTTGGCCAGGGACAGGGTCTCTAGCTCCTACGAG. Translation: CASSLARDRVSSSYE. The CDR3, in full, reads CASSLARDRVSSSYEQYF.

This clone was found many times. The sequence runs out 3 residues before the end of the CDR3; the remainder is reconstructed from the germline J gene. The V gene is TRBV20-1, the J gene TRBJ2-7; 9 bases match TRBD2. The CDR3 spans 15 residues. The J segment lost 5 bases and the V segment lost 1 base, leaving 9 bases of the junction unmatched. Germline values: CDR1 DFQATT, CDR2 SNEGSKA (reference sequence). The CDR3 DNA, read in part, is TGCAGTGCTAGAGCAGCTAGCGGGACCCGAGACGAG. This encodes CSARAASGTRDE. The whole CDR3 protein is CSARAASGTRDEQYF.

Worth noting for this clone: The read ends 3 residues early relative to the CDR3; the germline J gene fills the gap. The rearrangement joins TRBV6-2 or TRBV6-3 to TRBJ1-2; the D is unclear. V was pared by 7 bases and J by 0 bases, with 18 bases between. This CDR3 spans 16 amino acids. The germline V gene has CDR1 MNHEY and CDR2 SVGEGT. The covered CDR3 bases are TGTGCCAGCACCCCCCTCAAAGGTTCAGCTAACTATGGC. Encoded protein: CASTPLKGSANYG. The whole CDR3 protein reads CASTPLKGSANYGYTF.

Comments on this clone: The read ends 3 residues early relative to the CDR3; the germline J gene fills the gap. This chain joins TRBV20-1 and TRBJ2-5; 15 nucleotides align to TRBD2. Germline assignment: CDR1 DFQATT and CDR2 SNEGSKA (reference sequence). Trimming took 5 bases from V and 4 from J; bases not matched to a gene: 14. CDR3 length equals 18 residues. The sequenced part of the CDR3 DNA is TGCAGTGCTCCTCCAGGACTAGCGGGAGGGCGGCTCTTAGAGACC. Its protein product is CSAPPGLAGGRLLET. The whole CDR3 sequence reads CSAPPGLAGGRLLETQYF.

This clone was picked up many times. The sequenced fragment ends 3 residues before the CDR3 boundary, so the rest is inferred from the germline J gene. The chain couples TRBV15 to TRBJ2-7, with 9 bases fitting TRBD2. The CDR3 contains 14 residues. From germline, CDR1 is LNHNV and CDR2 YYDKDF (reference sequence). The ends lost 5 bases at V and 1 base at J; junction bases unmatched: 3. The DNA read from the CDR3 is TGTGCCACCAGCGGTAGCGGGAGTTCCTACGAG. This sequence encodes CATSGSGSSYE. The full CDR3 sequence reads CATSGSGSSYEQYF.

As concerns this clone: Read coverage stops 3 residues before the CDR3 terminus; the germline J gene supplies the remainder. The chain uses TRBV18 and TRBJ2-7, with D perhaps TRBD2 (5 bases). V was trimmed by 0 bases and J by 5 bases, leaving 11 bases between them. CDR1 and CDR2 (germline): KGHSH, LQKENI. The CDR3 totals 14 residues. The sequenced CDR3 bases are TGTGCCAGCTCACCACCGATACACGGGGACGAG. It translates to CASSPPIHGDE. The entire CDR3 is CASSPPIHGDEQYF.

In this sample, this clone turned up many times. The read comes to an end 3 residues before the CDR3 does, leaving the germline J gene to fill in the end. The rearrangement joins TRBV19 to TRBJ2-1, with 11 bases aligning to TRBD2. This CDR3 contains 17 residues. V shed 5 bases, J shed 3 bases, and the junction held 9 bases outside the gene matches. Germline lookup yields CDR1 LNHDA and CDR2 SQIVND (reference sequence). CDR3 bases read: TGTGCCAGTAGTCTTCCCGGGACTAGCGGATACTACAATGAG. Residues: CASSLPGTSGYYNE. The whole CDR3 region reads CASSLPGTSGYYNEQFF.

The table lists this clone with many counts. The read terminates 3 residues before the CDR3 end, so the remaining end is supplied by the germline J gene. The rearrangement joins TRBV6-2 or TRBV6-3 to TRBJ2-7, with D possibly TRBD1 on 6 matching bases. Trimming shortened V by 2 bases and J by 5 bases, and 10 bases separated the two germline ends. Germline V gene sequence: CDR1 MNHEY, CDR2 SVGEGT. CDR3 length equals 13 residues. The CDR3 sequence: CASSYGQSHEQYF. The sequenced part of the CDR3 DNA is TGTGCCAGCAGTTACGGACAGAGCCACGAG.

On this clone: The sequence runs out 3 residues before the end of the CDR3; the remainder is reconstructed from the germline J gene. The rearrangement links TRBV2 to TRBJ2-7; the match to TRBD2 covers 12 bases. This CDR3 has 17 amino acids. The J segment lost 0 bases and the V segment lost 5 bases, leaving 8 bases of the junction unmatched. Germline assignment: CDR1 SNHLY and CDR2 FYNNEI. The DNA read from the CDR3 is TGTGCCAGCAGTTTGACTAGCGGGAGCCGCCTCTCCTACGAG. Translation gives CASSLTSGSRLSYE. The whole CDR3 protein is CASSLTSGSRLSYEQYF.

About this clone: The CDR3 is cut off 3 residues early in the read; its end comes from the germline J gene. V and J are TRBV18 and TRBJ2-3, with 7 bases matching TRBD1. The CDR3 is made up of 18 amino acids. The J segment lost 1 base and the V segment lost 3 bases, leaving 13 bases of the junction unmatched. CDR1 and CDR2 from the germline V gene are KGHSH and LQKENI. The CDR3 here is CASSPTASTGPGTDTQYF. Incomplete CDR3 DNA: TGTGCCAGCTCACCCACGGCCTCGACAGGGCCCGGCACAGATACG.

This clone was detected many times. The read terminates 3 residues before the CDR3 end, so the remaining end is supplied by the germline J gene. The chain is built from TRBV20-1 and TRBJ2-6; no clear D. The CDR3 totals 14 residues. Germline assignment: CDR1 DFQATT and CDR2 SNEGSKA (reference sequence). V gave up 4 bases and J gave up 0 bases, with 7 bases separating them. CDR3 in amino acids: CSAIRGSGANVLTF. The CDR3 bases that were read are TGCAGTGCTATAAGAGGCTCTGGGGCCAACGTC.

This clone was seen repeatedly, ten times or more. The CDR3 reads CASSEMAEAFF. Partial CDR3 DNA: TGTGCCAGCAGTGAAATGGCAGAA. The chain recombines TRBV2 with TRBJ1-1; D is unclear. The sequenced fragment ends 3 residues before the CDR3 boundary, so the rest is inferred from the germline J gene. Germline loops: CDR1 SNHLY, CDR2 FYNNEI. The CDR3 is 11 residues long.

This clone was seen repeatedly, ten times or more. Sequencing ends 3 residues short of the CDR3 end; the germline J gene provides the rest. The J gene is TRBJ2-1, the V gene TRBV18, with unresolved D. The CDR3 is 14 amino acids. Germline V gene sequence: CDR1 KGHSH, CDR2 LQKENI. Trimming left V 3 bases short and J 3 bases short, with 9 bases between. The CDR3 here is CASSPSADYNEQFF. Partial CDR3 DNA: TGTGCCAGCTCACCGAGCGCAGACTACAATGAG.

This clone appeared many times. The read halts 3 residues ahead of the CDR3 end, with the missing end drawn from the germline J gene. The rearrangement links TRBV12-3 or TRBV12-4 to TRBJ2-3, with 7 bases fitting TRBD1. The CDR3 contains 15 residues. V shed 2 bases and J 6 bases; nucleotides not matched to a gene: 8. The covered CDR3 bases are TGTGCCAGCAGTTTAAGTACAGGGGCACGGGATACG. Amino acids: CASSLSTGARDT. From start to end, the CDR3 is CASSLSTGARDTQYF.

This clone was counted at least ten times. With the read ending 3 residues before the CDR3 end, the germline J gene is used to fill in that end. The chain uses TRBV20-1 and TRBJ2-6; TRBD1 is a possible D gene (6 bases). Looked up from germline, CDR1 is DFQATT and CDR2 is SNEGSKA (reference sequence). V was clipped by 5 bases and J by 1 base, with 9 bases between them. This CDR3 is 14 amino acids long. CDR3 sequence reads: CSAEGVSGANVLTF. CDR3 DNA, as far as it was read: TGCAGTGCTGAGGGGGTTTCTGGGGCCAACGTC.

A remark on this clone: Read sequence stops 3 residues before the CDR3 end, and the germline J gene provides the missing end. V is TRBV19 and J is TRBJ1-5; the D gene is possibly TRBD1 (5 bases). This CDR3 is built from 14 residues. Trimming shortened V by 3 bases and J by 5 bases, and 11 bases separated the two germline ends. Germline V gives CDR1 LNHDA, CDR2 SQIVND (reference sequence). The DNA read from the CDR3 is TGTGCCAGTAGTATGCTGGGGGGGGATCAGCCC. It is translated as CASSMLGGDQP. The CDR3 in full is CASSMLGGDQPQHF.

Ten or more counts support this clone. Read sequence stops 3 residues before the CDR3 end, and the germline J gene provides the missing end. The chain carries TRBV20-1 and TRBJ2-1; TRBD2 aligns across 9 bases. Germline V gene lookup returns CDR1 DFQATT and CDR2 SNEGSKA (reference sequence). Losses at the gene ends were 0 bases for V and 8 bases for J; bases not matched to a gene: 5. This CDR3 contains 14 residues. The CDR3 is CSARDVAGVDEQFF. The CDR3 bases that were read are TGCAGTGCTAGAGATGTAGCGGGAGTGGATGAG.

This clone has ten or more counts. The observed sequence ends 3 residues before the CDR3 terminus, with the missing tail filled in from the germline J gene. This chain links TRBV6-2 or TRBV6-3 with TRBJ2-7; 8 bases agree with TRBD2. The CDR3 extends over 13 amino acids. Germline V gene sequence: CDR1 MNHEY, CDR2 SVGEGT. J gave up 6 bases and V 8 bases, and 9 bases lay outside the gene matches. CDR3 bases read: TGTGCCAGCTCTCACGGGGGGGCTGGCGAG. It encodes CASSHGGAGE. The whole CDR3 protein is CASSHGGAGEQYF.